A selection of T cell receptor beta chains follows, all from one sample in a study of T-cell memory formation after mild COVID-19. Using its own MiXCR run on the 5' RACE reads, TCRdb lists one record per CDR3 protein. The sample lists a few hundred thousand distinct CDR3 sequences, about 23% occurring once. What was sequenced was PBMCs or a T cell subset sorted from them (not recorded which). All receptors come from an adult woman who had mild COVID-19 (a few samples of this study predate the infection). Cell type and time point are not known. Both conserved end residues are part of each CDR3. A D gene is named only where the DNA matches it firmly. Expanded clones are given a class, and other clones once, few, many or no size at all.

TRBV20-1	TRBJ1-2	NA	NA	14	CSARDPRHNYGYTF	TGCAGTGCTAGAGATCCGCGGCACAACTATGGCTACACCTTC
TRBV12-3/TRBV12-4	TRBJ2-7	NA	TRBD2	14	CASILTGTSSEQYF	TGTGCCAGCATTTTAACCGGGACTAGCTCCGAGCAGTACTTC
TRBV2	TRBJ2-1	NA	NA	10	CASAGNEQFF	TGTGCCAGTGCCGGGAATGAGCAGTTCTTC
TRBV9	TRBJ2-3	NA	NA	14	CASSARDETDTQYF	TGTGCCAGCAGCGCTCGGGACGAAACAGATACGCAGTATTTT
TRBV7-2	TRBJ1-1	few	TRBD1	17	CASSLVGTASLVAEAFF	TGTGCCAGCAGCTTAGTAGGGACAGCGAGTCTCGTCGCTGAAGCTTTCTTT
TRBV7-7	TRBJ2-7	NA	NA	16	CASSPIGGHAGDEQYF	TGTGCCAGCAGCCCGATAGGCGGGCACGCCGGGGACGAGCAGTACTTC
TRBV5-5	TRBJ2-1	NA	NA	18	CASSLWFPGTGPLNEQFF	TGTGCCAGCAGCTTGTGGTTCCCAGGGACCGGACCCCTCAATGAGCAGTTCTTC
TRBV10-3	TRBJ2-7	few	TRBD1	13	CATSGTDYYEQYF	TGTGCCACCTCCGGGACAGATTACTACGAGCAGTACTTC
TRBV2	TRBJ2-7	NA	NA	14	CASSERRPPYEQYF	TGTGCCAGCAGTGAAAGGAGACCCCCCTACGAGCAGTACTTC
TRBV19	TRBJ2-1	few	NA	16	CASSIDTGQTYNEQFF	TGTGCCAGTAGTATAGATACGGGACAAACTTACAATGAGCAGTTCTTC
TRBV6-1	TRBJ1-1	NA	TRBD1	13	CASSEGGGAEAFF	TGTGCCAGCAGTGAAGGAGGGGGCGCTGAAGCTTTCTTT
TRBV4-1	TRBJ1-1	NA	NA	15	CASIPGPAGLGEAFF	TGCGCCAGCATCCCGGGACCGGCGGGTCTCGGTGAAGCTTTCTTT
TRBV10-3	TRBJ2-1	many	NA	15	CAISAGGINYNEQFF	TGTGCCATCAGTGCAGGGGGGATCAACTACAATGAGCAGTTCTTC
TRBV9	TRBJ2-1	NA	TRBD1	12	CASRGDSNEQFF	TGTGCCAGCAGGGGGGACAGCAATGAGCAGTTCTTC
TRBV4-2	TRBJ2-2	NA	TRBD1	16	CASSQVGTGVPGELFF	TGTGCCAGCAGCCAAGTAGGGACAGGGGTGCCCGGGGAGCTGTTTTTT
TRBV7-9	TRBJ2-7	NA	NA	15	CASSFTGGTPIQQYF	TGTGCCAGCAGCTTCACGGGGGGCACACCTATCCAGCAGTACTTC
TRBV18	TRBJ1-5	NA	NA	17	CASSPLGRTSGNQPQHF	TGTGCCAGCTCACCACTTGGCAGAACGAGTGGCAATCAGCCCCAGCATTTT
TRBV15	TRBJ2-1	NA	NA	12	CATSRPKGEQFF	TGTGCCACCAGCAGGCCCAAAGGCGAGCAGTTCTTC
TRBV24-1	TRBJ2-3	few	TRBD2	17	CATSDTALAGGPNTQYF	TGTGCCACCAGTGATACCGCGCTAGCGGGGGGGCCGAATACGCAGTATTTT
TRBV29-1	TRBJ2-1	few	NA	14	CSVWALRGNDEQFF	TGCAGCGTTTGGGCCCTCCGTGGAAACGATGAGCAGTTCTTC
TRBV3-1	TRBJ2-7	NA	NA	16	CASSPRGLPSSYEQYF	TGTGCCAGCAGCCCCCGGGGACTCCCGAGCTCCTACGAGCAGTACTTC
TRBV19	TRBJ2-5	NA	NA	12	CASSTAEETQYF	TGTGCCAGTAGTACGGCGGAAGAGACCCAGTACTTC
TRBV20-1	TRBJ1-2	NA	NA	13	CSARDGLGGGYTF	TGCAGTGCTAGGGACGGGTTAGGTGGTGGCTACACCTTC
TRBV5-1	TRBJ1-1	NA	NA	15	CASSLDSGVSTEAFF	TGCGCCAGCAGCTTGGATTCAGGGGTGTCAACTGAAGCTTTCTTT
TRBV7-3	TRBJ2-1	NA	TRBD2	16	CASSPSGTSGMNEQFF	TGTGCCAGCAGCCCCTCGGGGACTAGCGGGATGAATGAGCAGTTCTTC
TRBV25-1	TRBJ2-2	NA	TRBD1	15	CASSAGTGVTGELFF	TGTGCCAGCAGCGCCGGGACAGGGGTCACCGGGGAGCTGTTTTTT
TRBV6-2/TRBV6-3	TRBJ1-2	NA	NA	16	CASRPSGGSAVDGYTF	TGTGCCAGCAGGCCCAGCGGGGGGAGCGCCGTCGATGGCTACACCTTC
TRBV5-5	TRBJ2-3	many	NA	14	CASSLTRVTDTQYF	TGTGCCAGCAGCTTGACGAGGGTCACAGATACGCAGTATTTT
TRBV18	TRBJ1-2	NA	NA	14	CASSPTEHSGGYTF	TGTGCCAGCTCACCTACGGAACATTCGGGTGGCTACACCTTC
TRBV4-2	TRBJ1-1	few	TRBD1	19	CASSQDPMAGGNHPVEAFF	TGTGCCAGCAGCCAAGATCCCATGGCAGGGGGCAACCACCCGGTTGAAGCTTTCTTT
TRBV12-3/TRBV12-4	TRBJ1-2	few	NA	12	CATLDARYGYTF	TGTGCCACTCTGGACGCGCGGTATGGCTACACCTTC
TRBV7-2	TRBJ2-5	NA	NA	15	CASSSNGQWGQTQYF	TGTGCCAGCAGCTCAAACGGCCAGTGGGGACAGACCCAGTACTTC
TRBV7-8	TRBJ2-5	few	TRBD1	13	CASSLVQGVTQYF	TGTGCCAGCAGCTTGGTACAGGGGGTTACCCAGTACTTC
TRBV5-6	TRBJ2-1	many	NA	14	CASSPGDSNNEQFF	TGTGCCAGCAGCCCGGGAGACAGTAACAATGAGCAGTTCTTC
TRBV5-6	TRBJ2-7	few	TRBD2	14	CASSLGIAGNEQYF	TGTGCCAGCAGCTTGGGGATAGCGGGAAATGAGCAGTACTTC
TRBV6-5	TRBJ1-2	NA	NA	13	CASGLGGWAGYTF	TGTGCCAGCGGCCTTGGGGGGTGGGCTGGCTACACCTTC
TRBV2	TRBJ2-5	few	TRBD2	15	CASSPGGEGTETQYF	TGTGCCAGCAGCCCCGGAGGGGAGGGGACAGAGACCCAGTACTTC
TRBV21-1	TRBJ1-3	few	NA	16	CASSKVHRDSGNTIYF	TGTGCCAGCAGCAAGGTCCACAGGGACTCTGGAAACACCATATATTTT
TRBV20-1	TRBJ1-2	NA	NA	14	CSARDRIWNYGYTF	TGCAGTGCTAGAGATCGTATCTGGAACTATGGCTACACCTTC
TRBV5-1	TRBJ2-5	NA	NA	14	CASSLGYEVKTQYF	TGCGCCAGCAGCTTGGGGTACGAGGTGAAGACCCAGTACTTC
TRBV7-3	TRBJ2-3	NA	TRBD2	18	CASSPTPPLAGGGYTQYF	TGTGCCAGCAGCCCCACGCCCCCGCTAGCGGGAGGAGGATATACGCAGTATTTT
TRBV20-1	TRBJ2-5	few	TRBD2	16	CSAREMLAGSWETQYF	TGCAGTGCTAGAGAGATGCTAGCGGGGTCGTGGGAGACCCAGTACTTC
TRBV6-2/TRBV6-3	TRBJ1-5	NA	TRBD1	14	CASNQGQGGQPQHF	TGTGCCAGCAATCAGGGACAGGGCGGACAGCCCCAGCATTTT
TRBV7-3	TRBJ2-7	NA	NA	15	CASSLMGRPPTEQYF	TGTGCCAGCAGCTTAATGGGGCGCCCCCCCACCGAGCAGTACTTC
TRBV11-3	TRBJ2-7	NA	TRBD1	14	CASSPGQGFVEQYF	TGTGCCAGCAGCCCCGGACAGGGTTTCGTCGAGCAGTACTTC
TRBV5-1	TRBJ2-6	NA	TRBD1	17	CASSTGQGWSGANVLTF	TGCGCCAGCAGCACGGGACAGGGTTGGTCTGGGGCCAACGTCCTGACTTTC
TRBV5-1	TRBJ1-2	few	NA	15	CASSLYEGPGYGYTF	TGCGCCAGCAGCTTGTACGAGGGCCCAGGATATGGCTACACCTTC
TRBV7-9	TRBJ1-1	few	NA	13	CASSFSVTTEAFF	TGTGCCAGCAGCTTCTCAGTTACCACTGAAGCTTTCTTT
TRBV7-6	TRBJ2-1	few	TRBD2	18	CASSLGGSGRSSYNEQFF	TGTGCCAGCAGCTTAGGAGGAAGCGGGAGGAGCTCCTACAATGAGCAGTTCTTC
TRBV21-1	TRBJ1-1	NA	NA	14	CASPWTGAIPEAFF	TGTGCCAGCCCCTGGACAGGGGCGATTCCTGAAGCTTTCTTT
TRBV7-2	TRBJ1-3	NA	TRBD1	14	CASSPGTGGNTIYF	TGTGCCAGCAGCCCGGGGACAGGGGGAAACACCATATATTTT
TRBV12-3/TRBV12-4	TRBJ2-3	NA	NA	15	CASSFRRTFDDTQYF	TGTGCCAGCAGTTTTCGTCGGACCTTCGATGATACGCAGTATTTT
TRBV5-1	TRBJ2-1	many	NA	12	CASSFGLNEQFF	TGCGCCAGCAGTTTCGGACTGAATGAGCAGTTCTTC
TRBV9	TRBJ2-7	NA	TRBD2	15	CASSVGLAGVYEQYF	TGTGCCAGCAGCGTAGGACTAGCGGGAGTGTACGAGCAGTACTTC
TRBV5-1	TRBJ2-6	few	NA	14	CASSLGRGANVLTF	TGCGCCAGCAGCTTGGGTAGGGGGGCCAACGTCCTGACTTTC